Listed below are T cell receptor beta chains from one sample, sequenced in a study of healthy donors' naive CD4 and CD8 T cells. MiXCR, applied by TCRdb to the reads, yields one record per CDR3 protein. Among 180,000 or so distinct CDR3 sequences listed, about 74% were seen once. The sample taken for sequencing was naive CD4+ and CD8+ T cells sorted from blood, pooled from several donors. The receptor set was obtained from a pool of human donors in good health; the sample pools cells from several healthy donors. CDR3s include the opening cysteine and the closing phenylalanine or tryptophan. D genes are given only for firm matches. Rows may omit the clone size; those that give it use once, few, many or a size class.

D gene: NA
J gene: TRBJ2-7
V gene: TRBV5-5
clone size: NA
CDR3 protein: CASSLKGHVSYEQYF
CDR3 DNA: TGTGCCAGCAGCTTGAAGGGACACGTCTCCTACGAGCAGTACTTC

D gene: NA
J gene: TRBJ2-7
V gene: TRBV5-1
clone size: once
CDR3 protein: CASSLAPGQSYEQYF
CDR3 DNA: TGCGCCAGCAGCTTGGCCCCGGGTCAGTCCTACGAGCAGTACTTC

D gene: NA
J gene: TRBJ2-7
V gene: TRBV19
clone size: NA
CDR3 protein: CASGVANSYEQYF
CDR3 DNA: TGTGCCAGTGGCGTTGCAAACTCCTACGAGCAGTACTTC

D gene: TRBD2
J gene: TRBJ2-1
V gene: TRBV18
clone size: NA
CDR3 protein: CASSPTGTSGNNEQFF
CDR3 DNA: TGTGCCAGCTCACCAACCGGGACTAGCGGCAACAATGAGCAGTTCTTC

D gene: NA
J gene: TRBJ2-1
V gene: TRBV4-1
clone size: once
CDR3 protein: CASSQDGEALNEQFF
CDR3 DNA: TGCGCCAGCAGCCAAGATGGAGAGGCCCTCAATGAGCAGTTCTTC

D gene: NA
J gene: TRBJ2-7
V gene: TRBV30
clone size: NA
CDR3 protein: CAWSLRDYEQYF
CDR3 DNA: TGTGCCTGGAGTCTCCGGGACTACGAGCAGTACTTC

D gene: NA
J gene: TRBJ2-5
V gene: TRBV6-5
clone size: NA
CDR3 protein: CASRDRPQETQYF
CDR3 DNA: TGTGCCAGCAGGGACAGACCCCAAGAGACCCAGTACTTC

D gene: NA
J gene: TRBJ2-1
V gene: TRBV29-1
clone size: NA
CDR3 protein: CSVEPRDNEQFF
CDR3 DNA: TGCAGCGTTGAGCCAAGGGACAATGAGCAGTTCTTC

D gene: NA
J gene: TRBJ2-5
V gene: TRBV12-3/TRBV12-4
clone size: few
CDR3 protein: CASSRTPLGVETQYF
CDR3 DNA: TGTGCCAGCAGTCGGACACCCCTAGGGGTAGAGACTCAGTACTTC

D gene: NA
J gene: TRBJ2-3
V gene: TRBV27
clone size: few
CDR3 protein: CASSLSPYTDTQYF
CDR3 DNA: TGTGCCAGCAGTTTATCGCCTTACACAGATACGCAGTATTTT

D gene: NA
J gene: TRBJ1-5
V gene: TRBV6-5
clone size: NA
CDR3 protein: CASSYSSKGGQPQHF
CDR3 DNA: TGTGCCAGCAGTTACTCGTCCAAGGGTGGCCAGCCCCAGCATTTT

D gene: TRBD2
J gene: TRBJ2-7
V gene: TRBV19
clone size: NA
CDR3 protein: CASSLLAGVHEQYF
CDR3 DNA: TGTGCCAGTAGTCTCCTAGCGGGAGTCCACGAGCAGTACTTC

D gene: NA
J gene: TRBJ1-1
V gene: TRBV30
clone size: NA
CDR3 protein: CAWSGARGLNTEAFF
CDR3 DNA: TGTGCCTGGAGCGGAGCCAGGGGACTGAACACTGAAGCTTTCTTT

D gene: NA
J gene: TRBJ2-7
V gene: TRBV19
clone size: NA
CDR3 protein: CASSIGQDSSYEQYF
CDR3 DNA: TGTGCCAGTAGTATTGGTCAGGACAGCTCCTACGAGCAGTACTTC

D gene: TRBD2
J gene: TRBJ2-7
V gene: TRBV6-2/TRBV6-3
clone size: once
CDR3 protein: CASAFGTSGRASEQYF
CDR3 DNA: TGTGCCAGCGCCTTCGGGACTAGCGGGAGGGCCTCCGAGCAGTACTTC

D gene: NA
J gene: TRBJ2-1
V gene: TRBV10-3
clone size: NA
CDR3 protein: CAIRPDRGQYNEQFF
CDR3 DNA: TGTGCCATCAGGCCCGATCGGGGGCAATACAATGAGCAGTTCTTC

D gene: NA
J gene: TRBJ2-2
V gene: TRBV18
clone size: NA
CDR3 protein: CASSPREPGELFF
CDR3 DNA: TGTGCCAGCTCACCGAGGGAGCCCGGGGAGCTGTTTTTT

D gene: NA
J gene: TRBJ2-3
V gene: TRBV5-1
clone size: NA
CDR3 protein: CASSLAAGPAGTDTQYF
CDR3 DNA: TGCGCCAGCAGCTTGGCGGCAGGGCCGGCGGGCACAGATACGCAGTATTTT

D gene: NA
J gene: TRBJ2-7
V gene: TRBV6-2/TRBV6-3
clone size: NA
CDR3 protein: CASSYALSNEQYF
CDR3 DNA: TGTGCCAGCAGTTATGCGTTGAGTAACGAGCAGTACTTC

D gene: NA
J gene: TRBJ1-6
V gene: TRBV6-5
clone size: NA
CDR3 protein: CASSYSGRLASYNSPLHF
CDR3 DNA: TGTGCCAGCAGTTACTCGGGGCGGCTGGCATCCTATAATTCACCCCTCCACTTT

D gene: NA
J gene: TRBJ2-7
V gene: TRBV28
clone size: NA
CDR3 protein: CASSAPFRDSPYEQYF
CDR3 DNA: TGTGCCAGCAGTGCGCCATTCCGGGATTCCCCCTACGAGCAGTACTTC

D gene: TRBD2
J gene: TRBJ2-1
V gene: TRBV10-3
clone size: NA
CDR3 protein: CAISDGGRGAYNEQFF
CDR3 DNA: TGTGCCATCAGTGATGGCGGGAGAGGGGCCTACAATGAGCAGTTCTTC

D gene: TRBD2
J gene: TRBJ2-6
V gene: TRBV11-2
clone size: NA
CDR3 protein: CASSLLAGVSGANVLTF
CDR3 DNA: TGTGCCAGCAGCTTATTAGCGGGGGTGTCTGGGGCCAACGTCCTGACTTTC

D gene: TRBD1
J gene: TRBJ1-5
V gene: TRBV20-1
clone size: NA
CDR3 protein: CSARDPQGEYRQPQHF
CDR3 DNA: TGCAGTGCTAGAGATCCACAGGGGGAATACAGACAGCCCCAGCATTTT

D gene: NA
J gene: TRBJ1-1
V gene: TRBV13
clone size: few
CDR3 protein: CASSLQRSTAFF
CDR3 DNA: TGTGCCAGCAGCTTGCAACGGTCGACAGCTTTCTTT

D gene: NA
J gene: TRBJ2-2
V gene: TRBV6-2/TRBV6-3
clone size: NA
CDR3 protein: CASSYTYGDTGELFF
CDR3 DNA: TGTGCCAGCAGTTATACTTACGGTGACACCGGGGAGCTGTTTTTT

D gene: NA
J gene: TRBJ2-1
V gene: TRBV24-1
clone size: NA
CDR3 protein: CATGRGNEQFF
CDR3 DNA: TGTGCCACCGGCCGCGGCAATGAGCAGTTCTTC

D gene: NA
J gene: TRBJ1-2
V gene: TRBV6-5
clone size: NA
CDR3 protein: CASSYSEVMSRANYGYTF
CDR3 DNA: TGTGCCAGCAGTTACTCGGAGGTCATGTCAAGGGCTAACTATGGCTACACCTTC

D gene: TRBD2
J gene: TRBJ2-7
V gene: TRBV6-5
clone size: NA
CDR3 protein: CASSEETSGSYEQYF
CDR3 DNA: TGTGCCAGCAGTGAGGAGACTAGCGGGAGTTACGAGCAGTACTTC

D gene: NA
J gene: TRBJ2-1
V gene: TRBV29-1
clone size: NA
CDR3 protein: CSVGRDWSYNEQFF
CDR3 DNA: TGCAGCGTCGGCCGGGACTGGAGCTACAATGAGCAGTTCTTC

D gene: TRBD2
J gene: TRBJ2-1
V gene: TRBV5-6
clone size: few
CDR3 protein: CASSLALLAALNEQFF
CDR3 DNA: TGTGCCAGCAGCTTGGCCTTACTAGCGGCCTTGAATGAGCAGTTCTTC

D gene: NA
J gene: TRBJ2-7
V gene: TRBV7-8
clone size: NA
CDR3 protein: CASSSRDPYEQYF
CDR3 DNA: TGTGCCAGCAGCTCCCGGGACCCCTACGAGCAGTACTTC

D gene: NA
J gene: TRBJ2-1
V gene: TRBV12-5
clone size: NA
CDR3 protein: CASGPIRSNFYNEQFF
CDR3 DNA: TGTGCTAGTGGTCCTATCAGGAGCAACTTCTACAATGAGCAGTTCTTC

D gene: NA
J gene: TRBJ2-1
V gene: TRBV29-1
clone size: few
CDR3 protein: CSVEIYNEQFF
CDR3 DNA: TGCAGCGTTGAAATCTACAATGAGCAGTTCTTC

D gene: NA
J gene: TRBJ1-1
V gene: TRBV29-1
clone size: few
CDR3 protein: CSVSGLMNTEAFF
CDR3 DNA: TGCAGCGTTTCGGGACTGATGAACACTGAAGCTTTCTTT

D gene: NA
J gene: TRBJ2-7
V gene: TRBV29-1
clone size: NA
CDR3 protein: CSVRDILGVEQYF
CDR3 DNA: TGCAGCGTGAGGGACATCCTTGGCGTCGAGCAGTACTTC

D gene: TRBD1
J gene: TRBJ1-2
V gene: TRBV29-1
clone size: NA
CDR3 protein: CSVGLRTGNPLHYGYTF
CDR3 DNA: TGCAGCGTGGGCCTTAGGACAGGGAACCCTCTGCACTATGGCTACACCTTC

D gene: TRBD2
J gene: TRBJ2-7
V gene: TRBV6-5
clone size: few
CDR3 protein: CASRLGLVSYEQYF
CDR3 DNA: TGTGCCAGCAGGTTAGGACTAGTTTCCTACGAGCAGTACTTC

D gene: NA
J gene: TRBJ1-2
V gene: TRBV30
clone size: once
CDR3 protein: CAWSIGAGGYTF
CDR3 DNA: TGTGCCTGGAGCATAGGGGCCGGGGGCTACACCTTC

D gene: TRBD2
J gene: TRBJ2-1
V gene: TRBV11-1
clone size: once
CDR3 protein: CASSARLAGDNEQFF
CDR3 DNA: TGTGCCAGCAGCGCCAGACTAGCGGGGGACAATGAGCAGTTCTTC

D gene: NA
J gene: TRBJ2-3
V gene: TRBV29-1
clone size: NA
CDR3 protein: CSVERQGFTDTQYF
CDR3 DNA: TGCAGCGTTGAGCGCCAGGGATTTACAGATACGCAGTATTTT

D gene: TRBD1
J gene: TRBJ1-2
V gene: TRBV27
clone size: NA
CDR3 protein: CASSLTGGTNYGYTF
CDR3 DNA: TGTGCCAGCAGTTTGACAGGGGGGACTAACTATGGCTACACCTTC

D gene: NA
J gene: TRBJ2-1
V gene: TRBV6-2/TRBV6-3
clone size: NA
CDR3 protein: CASSHSLVYNEQFF
CDR3 DNA: TGTGCCAGCAGTCACAGTCTAGTCTACAATGAGCAGTTCTTC

D gene: NA
J gene: TRBJ2-3
V gene: TRBV5-1
clone size: NA
CDR3 protein: CASSLGTPGTDTQYF
CDR3 DNA: TGCGCCAGCAGCTTGGGGACTCCTGGCACAGATACGCAGTATTTT

D gene: NA
J gene: TRBJ1-4
V gene: TRBV6-5
clone size: few
CDR3 protein: CASSYRNEKLFF
CDR3 DNA: TGTGCCAGCAGTTACAGGAATGAAAAACTGTTTTTT

D gene: NA
J gene: TRBJ2-4
V gene: TRBV12-3/TRBV12-4
clone size: NA
CDR3 protein: CASSQPEGSKNIQYF
CDR3 DNA: TGTGCCAGCAGCCAGCCGGAGGGATCCAAAAACATTCAGTACTTC

D gene: NA
J gene: TRBJ1-1
V gene: TRBV29-1
clone size: NA
CDR3 protein: CSVEGWSGTYTEAFF
CDR3 DNA: TGCAGCGTTGAGGGCTGGTCCGGTACATACACTGAAGCTTTCTTT

D gene: NA
J gene: TRBJ1-1
V gene: TRBV6-5
clone size: NA
CDR3 protein: CASRTSGATEAFF
CDR3 DNA: TGTGCCAGCAGAACATCAGGGGCGACTGAAGCTTTCTTT

D gene: NA
J gene: TRBJ2-1
V gene: TRBV27
clone size: few
CDR3 protein: CASSLTDTLPYNEQFF
CDR3 DNA: TGTGCCAGCAGTCTGACCGACACCCTTCCGTACAATGAGCAGTTCTTC

D gene: NA
J gene: TRBJ2-1
V gene: TRBV6-1
clone size: NA
CDR3 protein: CASSPLGAYNEQFF
CDR3 DNA: TGTGCCAGCAGTCCCTTGGGGGCCTACAATGAGCAGTTCTTC

D gene: TRBD1
J gene: TRBJ1-6
V gene: TRBV6-5
clone size: NA
CDR3 protein: CASRPGQGGVTYNSPLHF
CDR3 DNA: TGTGCCAGCAGGCCCGGACAGGGGGGAGTCACCTATAATTCACCCCTCCACTTT

D gene: NA
J gene: TRBJ2-5
V gene: TRBV11-2
clone size: NA
CDR3 protein: CASSSQLQETQYF
CDR3 DNA: TGTGCCAGCAGCTCTCAACTACAAGAGACCCAGTACTTC

D gene: NA
J gene: TRBJ1-6
V gene: TRBV27
clone size: NA
CDR3 protein: CASSEGLNGSPLHF
CDR3 DNA: TGTGCCAGCAGCGAAGGGTTGAACGGTTCACCCCTCCACTTT

D gene: TRBD2
J gene: TRBJ2-1
V gene: TRBV6-5
clone size: NA
CDR3 protein: CASSLGGGSVIYEQFF
CDR3 DNA: TGTGCCAGCAGCTTAGGAGGCGGGAGCGTAATTTATGAGCAGTTCTTC

D gene: NA
J gene: TRBJ1-5
V gene: TRBV12-3/TRBV12-4
clone size: NA
CDR3 protein: CASSSEGTANQPQHF
CDR3 DNA: TGTGCCAGCAGTTCCGAGGGGACGGCAAATCAGCCCCAGCATTTT

D gene: NA
J gene: TRBJ1-1
V gene: TRBV19
clone size: NA
CDR3 protein: CASSETGTINTEAFF
CDR3 DNA: TGTGCCAGTAGTGAAACCGGGACAATAAACACTGAAGCTTTCTTT

D gene: NA
J gene: TRBJ2-1
V gene: TRBV19
clone size: NA
CDR3 protein: CASSGGRGGDEQFF
CDR3 DNA: TGTGCCAGTAGTGGAGGACGGGGTGGAGATGAGCAGTTCTTC

D gene: NA
J gene: TRBJ2-1
V gene: TRBV6-2/TRBV6-3
clone size: NA
CDR3 protein: CASRHKNEQFF
CDR3 DNA: TGTGCCAGCCGCCACAAGAATGAGCAGTTCTTT